This T cell receptor beta chain was identified during a study of cytomegalovirus exposure and HLA in healthy donors. Study outcomes and limitations: Only CMV serostatus was available as immune exposure information.

A multiplex PCR was run with 60 Vbeta primers and 13 Jbeta primers. The assay was immunoSEQ multiplex PCR, and TCRdb's table has in-frame clones only and misses some. The data hold fewer than 65,000 clones, with 80% to 90% observed a single time. This CDR3 has 12 residues. V lost 1 base to trimming and J lost 7 bases, with 8 bases between them. CDR1 SGHAT and CDR2 FQNNGV come from the germline V gene. This clone was counted once. As yet, its antigen is unknown. The sequence derives from a man between 18 and 35 years old in good health and CMV-seronegative. Sequencing input: PBMCs. The chain recombines TRBV11-2 with TRBJ2-7, with a possible D match to TRBD2 (6 bases). CDR3 region: CASSLGGREQYF. The DNA of the CDR3 is TGTGCCAGCAGCTTAGGGGGGAGGGAGCAGTACTTC. The whole variable domain, remainder taken from reference TRBV11-2 and TRBJ2-7, is EAGVAQSPRYKIIEKRQSVAFWCNPISGHATLYWYQQILGQGPKLLIQFQNNGVVDDSQLPKDRFSAERLKGVDSTLKIQPAKLEDSAVYLCASSLGGREQYFGPGTRLTVT.